One and the same sample provided the 21 T cell receptor beta chains below, sequenced in a study of human T cells and chemical hapten exposure. Using its own MiXCR run on the RACE reads, TCRdb lists one record per CDR3 protein. Among under 60,000 distinct CDR3 sequences listed, approximately 9.6% were seen once. Time point described: pre-sensitization, week 0. Treatment in this sample: therapeutic diphenylcyclopropenone sensitization with weekly scalp DPC. Total RNA was isolated from whole blood that had not been fractionated. Sequenced material: whole blood, taken in connection with sensitization to the hapten diphenylcyclopropenone (DPC). The origin of the receptors is a woman in her 30s with alopecia areata. Some clones in this sample may be carry-over from other donors' samples.

This clonotype was found once. The chain joins TRBV4-1 to TRBJ2-3, with 9 bases lining up with TRBD2. There are 16 residues in the CDR3. V trimming: 6 bases; J trimming: 6 bases; junction bases outside the gene matches: 13. The germline V gene has CDR1 MGHRA and CDR2 YSYEKL. CDR3 sequence (DNA): TGCGCCAGCAGACGCTCCGGCGGGGGGGCTAGTGATACGCAGTATTTT. Its protein product is CASRRSGGGASDTQYF.

This clonotype was seen a handful of times. This chain connects TRBV7-9 to TRBJ1-1, with unresolved D. The CDR3 has 11 amino acids. Germline assignment: CDR1 SEHNR and CDR2 FQNEAQ (reference sequence). Trimming shortened V by 5 bases and J by 6 bases, and 7 bases separated the two germline ends. For the CDR3, the DNA is TGTGCCAGCAGCCCCTACTCTGAAGCTTTCTTT. Protein product: CASSPYSEAFF.

This clonotype was observed a few times. The rearrangement uses TRBV11-2 and TRBJ2-2; 7 nucleotides agree with TRBD2. Germline V gene lookup returns CDR1 SGHAT and CDR2 FQNNGV. CDR3 length: 15 amino acids. V shed 5 bases and J 4 bases; nucleotides not matched to a gene: 7. CDR3 nucleotides: TGTGCCAGCAGCCGCCTTTCGGGGGGCACCGGGGAGCTGTTTTTT. Translating gives CASSRLSGGTGELFF.

This clonotype came up many times. V gene TRBV28 combines with J gene TRBJ1-6, with TRBD1 matching over 12 bases. This CDR3 contains 18 residues. Germline CDR1 and CDR2: MDHEN and SYDVKM. J was trimmed by 1 base and V by 6 bases; bases with no gene match: 7. CDR3 nucleotide sequence: TGTGCCAGCAGCTCCGGGACAGGGGGCGCGTCCTATAATTCACCCCTCCACTTT. Its protein is CASSSGTGGASYNSPLHF.

This clonotype occurred a few times. The rearrangement uses TRBV28 and TRBJ1-1; TRBD1 is a possible D gene (6 bases). Per germline, CDR1 MDHEN and CDR2 SYDVKM. The CDR3 covers 15 residues. Trimming cost V 2 bases and J 1 base, with 11 bases left between them. The CDR3 is CASSLQGFRNTEAFF. The CDR3 region has the DNA TGTGCCAGCAGTTTACAGGGGTTCAGGAACACTGAAGCTTTCTTT.

The chain couples TRBV15 to TRBJ1-1; a possible D gene is TRBD1 (6 bases). Between the trimmed V and J ends, which lost 5 bases and 1 base, there was a span of 17 bases. The CDR3 has 16 amino acids. Per the germline V gene, CDR1 is LNHNV and CDR2 is YYDKDF (reference sequence). The CDR3, as DNA: TGTGCCACCAGCTCTCTCCTACAGGGACCGAACACTGAAGCTTTCTTT. Amino acid sequence: CATSSLLQGPNTEAFF.

The chain recombines TRBV20-1 with TRBJ2-1, with D perhaps assigned TRBD1 or TRBD2 (5 bases each). The CDR3 is 13 residues long. The germline CDR1 and CDR2 sequences are DFQATT and SNEGSKA (reference sequence). Trimming left V 1 base short and J 3 bases short, with 7 bases between. For the CDR3, the DNA is TGCAGTGCTAGAGGGGGGTTCTACAATGAGCAGTTCTTC. Translation: CSARGGFYNEQFF.

V and J are TRBV6-2 or TRBV6-3 and TRBJ1-1; D is undetermined. This CDR3 spans 15 amino acids. V was trimmed by 8 bases and J by 1 base, leaving 17 bases between them. The germline CDR1 and CDR2 sequences are MNHEY and SVGEGT. In nucleotides, the CDR3 is TGTGCCAGCGAGCAACAGAGGACGGCGAACACTGAAGCTTTCTTT. Amino acid sequence: CASEQQRTANTEAFF.

Only a few counts were recorded for this clonotype. The chain employs TRBV20-1 and TRBJ2-1; 11 bases match TRBD2. V was clipped by 4 bases and J by 7 bases; unmatched bases: 6. This CDR3 is 14 amino acids long. CDR1 and CDR2 from the germline V gene are DFQATT and SNEGSKA (reference sequence). CDR3 protein: CSAKRLAGRNEQFF. For the CDR3, the DNA is TGCAGTGCTAAGAGACTAGCGGGGCGGAATGAGCAGTTCTTC.

The chain combines TRBV2 with TRBJ1-3; D ambiguous. This CDR3 is 14 amino acids long. With 3 bases removed from V and 2 bases from J, the gap between germline ends came to 8 bases. CDR1 and CDR2 (germline): SNHLY, FYNNEI. The CDR3 DNA sequence: TGTGCCAGCAGTGAGCCCAGAGCTGGAAACACCATATATTTT. Translation: CASSEPRAGNTIYF. Together with reference TRBV2 and TRBJ1-3, the CDR3 gives the full variable domain: EPEVTQTPSHQVTQMGQEVILRCVPISNHLYFYWYRQILGQKVEFLVSFYNNEISEKSEIFDDQFSVERPDGSNFTLKIRSTKLEDSAMYFCASSEPRAGNTIYFGEGSWLTVV.

In this sample, this clonotype turned up a few times. V and J are TRBV14 and TRBJ2-1, with TRBD1 identical over 7 bases. Trimming took 4 bases from V and 7 from J; bases not matched to a gene: 7. The CDR3 runs to 14 residues. CDR1 and CDR2 (germline): SGHDN, FVKESK. CDR3 loop: CASSRKQGHNEQFF. Here the CDR3 DNA reads TGTGCCAGCAGCCGTAAACAGGGGCATAATGAGCAGTTCTTC.

This chain joins TRBV7-9 and TRBJ1-5, with 8 bases matching TRBD1. Losses at the gene ends were 4 bases for V and 9 bases for J; bases not matched to a gene: 11. There are 15 residues in the CDR3. The germline V gene has CDR1 SEHNR and CDR2 FQNEAQ (reference sequence). CDR3 loop: CASSSGTGSERPQHF. The CDR3 region has the DNA TGTGCCAGCAGCTCAGGGACAGGTTCGGAGAGGCCCCAGCATTTT.

This clonotype was found many times. J is TRBJ1-2 and V is TRBV9; TRBD1 matches 7 bases. V lost 5 bases to trimming and J lost 5 bases; unmatched junction nucleotides: 12. This CDR3 region has 15 residues. From germline, CDR1 is SGDLS and CDR2 YYNGEE. The CDR3 loop reads CASRGDRFGLYGYTF. CDR3 nucleotides: TGTGCCAGCAGAGGGGACAGATTTGGCTTGTATGGCTACACCTTC.

This clonotype was counted a few times. V usage is TRBV19 and J usage is TRBJ2-1; 9 positions agree with TRBD2. Germline assignment: CDR1 LNHDA and CDR2 SQIVND (reference sequence). This CDR3 has 16 amino acids. Germline trimming cut 1 base from V and 4 bases from J; bases unmatched to any gene: 5. The CDR3 coding sequence is TGTGCCAGTAGTATAGCGGCTAGCGGGGCATACAATGAGCAGTTCTTC. It codes for CASSIAASGAYNEQFF.

The chain uses TRBV28 and TRBJ1-5; the match to TRBD1 covers 9 bases. The germline CDR1 and CDR2 sequences are MDHEN and SYDVKM. The length of the CDR3 is 16 residues. V was clipped by 6 bases and J by 3 bases; unmatched bases: 9. CDR3 sequence: CASSIRQGVHNQPQHF. DNA for the CDR3: TGTGCCAGCAGCATTAGACAGGGGGTTCACAATCAGCCCCAGCATTTT.

Concerning this clonotype itself: A read error may explain this, as a much larger clone is one base away. The rearrangement uses TRBV6-5 and TRBJ2-2, with unresolved D. V lost 0 bases to trimming and J lost 1 base, with 9 bases between them. The CDR3 length is 16 residues. From germline, CDR1 is MNHEY and CDR2 SVGAGI. CDR3 nucleotides: TGTGCCAGCAGTTACTCGGTAGTGCGGAACACCGGGGAGCTGTTTTTT. Its translation: CASSYSVVRNTGELFF.

J is TRBJ1-1 and V is TRBV29-1; 10 bases map to TRBD1. This CDR3 spans 14 amino acids. Germline V gives CDR1 SQVTM, CDR2 ANQGSEA. V lost 6 bases and J lost 4; bases outside the gene matches: 8. The CDR3 protein is CSVHRTGGSTEAFF. For the CDR3, the DNA is TGCAGCGTACACCGGACAGGGGGGAGCACTGAAGCTTTCTTT.

This clonotype was observed a few times. The rearrangement links TRBV21-1 to TRBJ1-3. TRBV21-1 is marked as a pseudogene. CDR3 size: 15 residues. The CDR3 nucleotides read TGTGCCAGCAGCGGCCCAGGCTCCTCTGGAAACACCATATATTTT. Encoded protein: CASSGPGSSGNTIYF.

Here the CDR3 reads CASSLQGADDYGYTF. As DNA, the CDR3 is TGCGCCAGCAGCTTACAGGGGGCAGACGACTATGGCTACACCTTC. The chain carries TRBV5-1 and TRBJ1-2; 9 nucleotides line up with TRBD1. Trimming took 2 bases from V and 3 from J; bases not matched to a gene: 5. The CDR3 consists of 15 residues. Germline-derived CDR1 and CDR2 are SGHRS and YFSETQ.

This clonotype was picked up a small number of times. The CDR3 loop reads CASGAGGLWNTEAFF. Here the CDR3 DNA reads TGTGCCAGCGGGGCTGGGGGACTATGGAACACTGAAGCTTTCTTT. The rearrangement joins TRBV27 to TRBJ1-1, with D maybe TRBD1 (5 bases). V was shortened by 8 bases and J by 1 base, with 17 bases between the two germline ends. The CDR3 covers 15 residues. Per the germline V gene, CDR1 is MNHEY and CDR2 is SMNVEV (reference sequence).

Ten or more counts support this clonotype. The rearrangement uses TRBV29-1 and TRBJ2-7, with a weak D call TRBD1 (6 bases). Germline V CDR1 and CDR2: SQVTM, ANQGSEA. The CDR3 runs 14 residues. V was shortened by 6 bases and J by 0 bases, with 15 bases between the two germline ends. The CDR3 loop reads CSVDSGVSSYEQYF. CDR3 in DNA: TGCAGCGTGGACAGTGGGGTCAGCTCCTACGAGCAGTACTTC.